This T cell receptor beta chain was observed in a study of T cell responses to AZD1222 COVID-19 vaccine. General study results and limits: Females made up more of the donors, who were largely white British, and clonal diversity may have come out too low. Of spike-specific TCRs, nearly half reportedly target regions left unmutated in variants.

The CDR3 contains 13 residues. Trimming pared 5 bases from V and 0 bases from J, leaving 6 bases between. CDR1 and CDR2 from the germline V gene are SGHRS and YFSETQ. Only in-frame clones appear in the TCRdb table, and some are missing; sequencing was by immunoSEQ multiplex PCR. The data hold roughly 160,000 clones, with roughly 94% observed a single time. For this clone: Its specificity is not known.

The starting material was peripheral blood, obtained on day 0 of AZD1222 vaccination. J is TRBJ2-1 and V is TRBV5-1, with unresolved D. The clonotype was recovered from an adult in good health. The CDR3 spells CASREVSYNEQFF. CDR3 coding DNA: TGCGCCAGCAGAGAGGTCTCCTACAATGAGCAGTTCTTC. Together with reference TRBV5-1 and TRBJ2-1, the CDR3 gives the full variable domain: KAGVTQTPRYLIKTRGQQVTLSCSPISGHRSVSWYQQTPGQGLQFLFEYFSETQRNKGNFPGRFSGRQFSNSRSEMNVSTLELGDSALYLCASREVSYNEQFFGPGTRLTVL.